Sequencing of this TCR beta chain was carried out in a study of human T cells and chemical hapten exposure. This CDR3 comprises 15 residues. The V end was cut by 3 bases, the J end by 0 bases, with 11 bases between. The germline V gene encodes CDR1 LNHDA and CDR2 SQIVND (reference sequence). Time point given: patch test 1, 2 weeks after DPC sensitization. Treatment in this sample: therapeutic diphenylcyclopropenone sensitization with weekly scalp DPC. Individual cDNA molecules had unique molecular identifiers attached to them by the library. TCRdb independently ran MiXCR on the RACE reads; one entry per CDR3 protein. This sample yields 150,000 to 200,000 distinct CDR3 sequences, of which around 22% are seen a single time; less than 7% belongs to the top ten.

The chain is built from TRBV19 and TRBJ1-2; D remains unclear. The sequence came from a woman between 45 and 60 years old with alopecia areata. Some clones in this sample may be carry-over from other donors' samples. The sample here was whole blood, taken in connection with sensitization to the hapten diphenylcyclopropenone (DPC). CDR3 coding DNA: TGTGCCAGTAGTATGGGGATTTCCTCTAACTATGGCTACACCTTC. Translation: CASSMGISSNYGYTF.